This TCR beta chain was found in a study of beta chain features in type 1 diabetes. Points from the study as a whole: People with Type 1 diabetes carried modestly yet significantly shorter TCRB CDR3s in all four CD4+ subsets.

The length of the CDR3 is 15 residues. From germline, CDR1 is MNHNS and CDR2 SASEGT. V gave up 2 bases and J gave up 2 bases, with 12 bases separating them. This clone came up a few times. What it recognizes is unknown. Of the isolated RNA, all was reverse transcribed, and so the sequenced material was expressed TCRB transcripts. Some clones are missing from TCRdb's copy, which holds only in-frame ones; the method was immunoSEQ multiplex PCR. The table has around 690,000 clones, around 12% seen once. Via the markers CD45RO/CCR7/CD25/CD127/CD95/CD27, stem cell-like memory, regulatory, central memory and naive CD4+ cells were sorted.

This sequence was found in a man aged 30 to 39 with type 1 diabetes. The sample was naive CD4+ T cells from blood. The chain couples TRBV6-1 to TRBJ1-1; no reliable D call. For the CDR3, the DNA is TGTGCCAGCAGTGAAAGATACCGCGCTAACACTGAAGCTTTCTTT. It encodes CASSERYRANTEAFF.